Presented here are 9 T cell receptor beta chains from one specimen sequenced in a study of T-cell reconstitution after alpha-beta-depleted transplantation in children. Library preparation (for TCRbeta) was performed with unique molecular identifiers. MiXCR was run by TCRdb on the PCR reads, yielding one entry per CDR3 protein. This repertoire shows about 610,000 distinct CDR3 sequences, approximately 10% found once; its top ten account for less than 5%. The input for sequencing was PBMCs from the stem cell graft donor, taken from the stem cell graft. The source of these receptors is a human donor who donated a stem cell graft to a child with acute myeloid leukemia.

This clonotype was seen a handful of times. This rearrangement joins TRBV20-1 to TRBJ1-5; D not resolved. This CDR3 spans 15 amino acids. V was shortened by 0 bases and J by 1 base, with 10 bases between the two germline ends. In germline, CDR1 is DFQATT, CDR2 SNEGSKA (reference sequence). The CDR3 reads CSARDGQESNQPQHF. CDR3 in DNA: TGCAGTGCTAGAGATGGGCAGGAAAGCAATCAGCCCCAGCATTTT.

The chain couples TRBV29-1 to TRBJ2-1, with TRBD1 matching over 7 bases. Losses at the gene ends were 7 bases for V and 0 bases for J; bases not matched to a gene: 9. CDR1 is SQVTM, CDR2 ANQGSEA, per germline. The CDR3 is made up of 15 amino acids. The CDR3 DNA sequence: TGCAGCGAACGGGACAGCGATCGCTCCTACAATGAGCAGTTCTTC. It specifies CSERDSDRSYNEQFF.

This chain links TRBV7-2 with TRBJ2-5, with TRBD2 identical over 10 bases. The CDR3 is 17 amino acids. Per the germline V gene, CDR1 is SGHTA and CDR2 is FQGNSA. With 3 bases clipped from V and 2 bases from J, the junction kept 9 bases outside the gene matches. CDR3 amino acids: CASSFSGVAGGQETQYF. The CDR3 DNA is TGTGCCAGCAGCTTCTCGGGCGTAGCGGGAGGACAAGAGACCCAGTACTTC.

Many counts were recorded for this clonotype. The chain joins TRBV5-1 to TRBJ2-3; 9 bases match TRBD2. The germline gives CDR1 SGHRS, CDR2 YFSETQ. The length of the CDR3 is 14 residues. V lost 4 bases, J lost 5 bases, and 5 bases stayed unmatched. This CDR3 reads CASSAGTSLDTQYF. CDR3 nucleotides: TGCGCCAGCAGCGCCGGGACTAGCCTAGATACGCAGTATTTT.

The chain recombines TRBV5-1 with TRBJ1-1, with a possible D match to TRBD1 (6 bases). The ends were cut back, 1 base at V and 0 bases at J, with 19 bases in the middle. The CDR3 spans 18 residues. In germline, CDR1 is SGHRS, CDR2 YFSETQ. This CDR3 is CASSLLTGLRSMNTEAFF. The CDR3 nucleotides read TGCGCCAGCAGCTTGCTGACAGGCCTAAGGAGTATGAACACTGAAGCTTTCTTT.

The chain is built from TRBV15 and TRBJ2-7; perhaps TRBD1 as D (5 bases). There are 16 residues in the CDR3. The germline gives CDR1 LNHNV, CDR2 YYDKDF (reference sequence). V was shortened by 2 bases and J by 2 bases, with 16 bases between the two germline ends. The CDR3 region is CATSRRQSTVPYEQYF. The DNA of the CDR3 is TGTGCCACCAGCAGACGACAGTCAACCGTTCCCTACGAGCAGTACTTC.

The V call is TRBV2, the J call TRBJ2-5; 8 bases align to TRBD2. Germline V lookup: CDR1 SNHLY, CDR2 FYNNEI. This CDR3 contains 15 residues. V gave up 2 bases and J gave up 2 bases; unmatched junction bases: 4. The CDR3 DNA is TGTGCCAGCAGTGAAAGGGGGACTAGACAAGAGACCCAGTACTTC. Its translation is CASSERGTRQETQYF.

J is TRBJ2-7 and V is TRBV27; D unresolved. The germline V gene encodes CDR1 MNHEY and CDR2 SMNVEV (reference sequence). The CDR3 spans 13 residues. Trimming left V 5 bases short and J 3 bases short, with 11 bases between. The CDR3 region has the DNA TGTGCCAGCAGTAAGGGCAGTAGCTACGAGCAGTACTTC. Amino acids: CASSKGSSYEQYF.

Ten or more counts support this clonotype. CDR3 protein: CASSLGATSSYEQYF. The CDR3 DNA follows: TGTGCCAGCAGCTTAGGGGCGACTAGCTCCTACGAGCAGTACTTC. The V gene is TRBV7-2, the J gene TRBJ2-7; D might be TRBD2 (6 bases). Between the trimmed V and J ends, which lost 1 base and 0 bases, there was a span of 10 bases. Per the germline V gene, CDR1 is SGHTA and CDR2 is FQGNSA. The length of the CDR3 is 15 residues. Together with reference TRBV7-2 and TRBJ2-7, the CDR3 gives the full variable domain: GAGVSQSPSNKVTEKGKDVELRCDPISGHTALYWYRQSLGQGLEFLIYFQGNSAPDKSGLPSDRFSAERTGGSVSTLTIQRTQQEDSAVYLCASSLGATSSYEQYFGPGTRLTVT.